This T cell receptor beta chain was profiled in a study of blood T cell repertoires in COVID-19. At the level of the study: There were acute and convalescent COVID-19 samples, and they came from the United States, Italy and Spain. The cDNA or gDNA used as material had been derived from T cells, B-cell-depleted T cells, or PBMCs.

Generated by immunoSEQ multiplex PCR, the TCRdb table keeps only in-frame clones and is missing some. The sample contains about 100,000 clones, about 87% of which appear only once. This CDR3 is 15 amino acids long. Trimming cost V 2 bases and J 2 bases, with 13 bases left between them. Germline V gene sequence: CDR1 PRHDT, CDR2 FYEKMQ (reference sequence). This chain joins TRBV13 and TRBJ2-7, with D possibly being TRBD2 (6 bases). The sequence was obtained from a human donor in a cohort sampled during active COVID-19. What was sequenced was peripheral blood. The CDR3 protein is CASSLWASETYEQYF. The CDR3 coding sequence is TGTGCCAGCAGCTTATGGGCTAGCGAGACCTACGAGCAGTACTTC.